This T cell receptor (beta chain) comes out of a study of cytomegalovirus exposure and HLA in healthy donors. Broader study findings: Certain sequence variants were highly shared and formed a cluster, and this cluster was likely a sequencing artifact.

To note about this clone: Its antigen is as yet unknown.

Use of 60 Vbeta and 13 Jbeta primers characterized the PCR. Using immunoSEQ multiplex PCR, the repertoire was profiled, and TCRdb retains in-frame clones only, with some absent. The table has about 130,000 clones, around three quarters seen once; the top ten hold approximately 4.5%. This CDR3 contains 13 residues. V was trimmed by 4 bases and J by 4 bases, leaving 10 bases between them. From germline, CDR1 is MNHEY and CDR2 SVGAGI. The chain combines TRBV6-5 with TRBJ1-2, with a possible D match to TRBD1 (5 bases). Specimen: PBMCs. This clonotype originated in a male donor in good health and CMV-seropositive. The CDR3 is CASSLYDSYGYTF. The CDR3 DNA reads TGTGCCAGCAGTTTGTATGACAGCTATGGCTACACCTTC.